This TCR beta chain was sequenced in a study of T-cell memory formation after mild COVID-19. Whole-study results and caveats: Cross-reactive memory appears to have joined, as suggested by some responding clones showing up in pre-infection memory. Mainly CM and EM harbored the contracting CD4+ clones; mainly EMRA harbored the CD8+ ones. Day 37-peaking second-wave clones had unconfirmed SARS-CoV-2 specificity.

This clonotype was recorded at least ten times. Its cognate antigen is unknown. TCRdb recomputed calls from the 5' RACE reads with MiXCR, one row per CDR3 protein. Altogether just under 150,000 distinct CDR3 sequences are present, approximately 5.7% being singletons, with the ten largest covering roughly 1.9%. CDR3 size: 14 residues. The V end lost 0 bases, the J end lost 7 bases, and 10 bases lay between the germline ends. The germline gives CDR1 SGDLS, CDR2 YYNGEE. The specimen sequenced was PBMCs or a T cell subset sorted from them (not recorded which). The chain uses TRBV9 and TRBJ2-2, with D possibly TRBD1 on 5 matching bases. This TCR came from an adult woman who had mild COVID-19 (a few samples of this study predate the infection). Cell type and time point are not known. The CDR3 spells CASSVGGAFGELFF. The DNA for the CDR3 is TGTGCCAGCAGCGTAGGTGGGGCCTTCGGGGAGCTGTTTTTT.